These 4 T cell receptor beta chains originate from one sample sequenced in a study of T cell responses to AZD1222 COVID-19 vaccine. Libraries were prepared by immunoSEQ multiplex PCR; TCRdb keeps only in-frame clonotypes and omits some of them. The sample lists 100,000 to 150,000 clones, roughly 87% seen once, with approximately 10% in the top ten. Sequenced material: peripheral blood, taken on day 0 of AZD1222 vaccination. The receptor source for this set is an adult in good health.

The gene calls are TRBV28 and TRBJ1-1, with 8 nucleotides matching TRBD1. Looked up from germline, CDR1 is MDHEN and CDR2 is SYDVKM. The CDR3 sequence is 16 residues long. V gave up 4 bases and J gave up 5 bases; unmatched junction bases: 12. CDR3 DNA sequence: TGTGCCAGCAGTTGGGGGGACAGGCCCTCGAGAACTGAAGCTTTCTTT. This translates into CASSWGDRPSRTEAFF.

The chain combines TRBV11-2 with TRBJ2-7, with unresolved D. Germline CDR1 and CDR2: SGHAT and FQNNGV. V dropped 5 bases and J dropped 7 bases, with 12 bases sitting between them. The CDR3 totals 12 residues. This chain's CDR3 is CASSPTQLEQYF. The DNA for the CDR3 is TGTGCCAGCAGCCCTACCCAGTTGGAGCAGTACTTC.

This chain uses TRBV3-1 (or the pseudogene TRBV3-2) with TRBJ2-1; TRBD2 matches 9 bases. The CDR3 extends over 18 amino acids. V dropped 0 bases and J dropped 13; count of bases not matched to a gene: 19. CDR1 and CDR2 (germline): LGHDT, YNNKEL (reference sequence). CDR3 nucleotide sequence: TGTGCCAGCAGCCAAGACTTTCGGTTAAGCGGGGGGATTCAGCGTCAGTTCTTC. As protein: CASSQDFRLSGGIQRQFF.

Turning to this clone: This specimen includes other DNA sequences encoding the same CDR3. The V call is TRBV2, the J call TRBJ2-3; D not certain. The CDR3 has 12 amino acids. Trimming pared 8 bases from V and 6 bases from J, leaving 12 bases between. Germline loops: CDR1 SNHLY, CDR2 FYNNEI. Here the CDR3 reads CASGPTGDTQYF. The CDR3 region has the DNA TGTGCCAGCGGGCCAACCGGGGATACGCAGTATTTT.